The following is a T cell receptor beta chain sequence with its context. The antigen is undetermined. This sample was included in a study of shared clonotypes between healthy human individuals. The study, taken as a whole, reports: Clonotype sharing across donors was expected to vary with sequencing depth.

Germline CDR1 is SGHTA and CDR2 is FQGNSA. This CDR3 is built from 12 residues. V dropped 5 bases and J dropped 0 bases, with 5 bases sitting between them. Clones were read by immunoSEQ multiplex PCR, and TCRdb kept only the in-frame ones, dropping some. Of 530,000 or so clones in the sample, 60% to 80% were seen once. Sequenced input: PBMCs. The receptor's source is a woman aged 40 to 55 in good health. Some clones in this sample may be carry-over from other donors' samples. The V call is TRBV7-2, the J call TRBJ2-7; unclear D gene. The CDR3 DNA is TGTGCCAGCAGCCCAAGCTCCTACGAGCAGTACTTC. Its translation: CASSPSSYEQYF.